This entry concerns a single T cell receptor beta chain. The sample comes from a study of OX40 agonist ivuxolimab in advanced cancers. Overall study: Subjects had a mean age of about 60 years, with a range of roughly 23 to 79; approximately 83% were male. Eligibility rules accepted prior anti-PD-1, anti-PD-L1 or anti-CTLA-4 therapy, and around 43% had some. Two cutaneous melanoma patients and one hepatocellular carcinoma patient, three in all, had partial responses.

The CDR3 runs 15 residues. Germline assignment: CDR1 MNHEY and CDR2 SMNVEV (reference sequence). The V end was cut by 2 bases, the J end by 3 bases, with 12 bases between. Here immunoSEQ multiplex PCR was the method, and the copy in TCRdb shows in-frame clones only, minus some. Of 60,000 to 85,000 clones listed, approximately 82% are singletons. The receptor was derived from an adult with an advanced solid tumor such as melanoma, head and neck, liver or kidney cancer. This sequence joins TRBV27 and TRBJ2-3; the D is unclear. The sequencing used CD4+ or CD8+ T cells sorted from blood, collected in a trial of the OX40 agonist ivuxolimab. The CDR3 sequence is CASSLVASATDTQYF. The CDR3 DNA reads as TGTGCCAGCAGTTTAGTGGCATCGGCTACAGATACGCAGTATTTT.